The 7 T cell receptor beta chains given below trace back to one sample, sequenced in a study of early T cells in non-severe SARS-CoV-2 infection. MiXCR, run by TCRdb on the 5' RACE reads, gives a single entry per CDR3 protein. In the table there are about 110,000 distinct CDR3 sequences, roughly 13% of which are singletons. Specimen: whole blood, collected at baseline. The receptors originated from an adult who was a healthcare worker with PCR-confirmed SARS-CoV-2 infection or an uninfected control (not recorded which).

CDR3 loop: CASSEAHEQYF. CDR3 DNA: TGTGCCAGCAGTGAGGCCCACGAGCAGTACTTC. This chain joins TRBV2 and TRBJ2-7; unclear D gene. The V end was cut by 3 bases, the J end by 5 bases, with 5 bases between. This CDR3 spans 11 amino acids. Germline V CDR1 and CDR2: SNHLY, FYNNEI.

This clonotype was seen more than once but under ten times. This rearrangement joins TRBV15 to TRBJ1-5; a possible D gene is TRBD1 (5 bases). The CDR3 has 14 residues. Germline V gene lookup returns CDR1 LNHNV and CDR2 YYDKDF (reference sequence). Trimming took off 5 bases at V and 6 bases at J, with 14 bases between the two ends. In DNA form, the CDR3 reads TGTGCCACCAGCCACGCGGCAGGGTCTCAGCCCCAGCATTTT. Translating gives CATSHAAGSQPQHF.

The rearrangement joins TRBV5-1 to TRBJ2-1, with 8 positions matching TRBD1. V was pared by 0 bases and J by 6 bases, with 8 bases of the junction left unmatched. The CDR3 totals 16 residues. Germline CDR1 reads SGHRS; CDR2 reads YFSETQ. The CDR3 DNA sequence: TGCGCCAGCAGCTTGGATGGACAGGGTATGGGCAATGAGCAGTTCTTC. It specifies CASSLDGQGMGNEQFF.

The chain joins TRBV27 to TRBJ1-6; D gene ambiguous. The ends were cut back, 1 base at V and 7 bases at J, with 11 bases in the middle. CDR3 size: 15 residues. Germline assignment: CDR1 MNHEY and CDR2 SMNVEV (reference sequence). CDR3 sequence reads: CASSLWSAINSPLHF. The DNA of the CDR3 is TGTGCCAGCAGTTTATGGTCAGCGATAAATTCACCCCTCCACTTT.

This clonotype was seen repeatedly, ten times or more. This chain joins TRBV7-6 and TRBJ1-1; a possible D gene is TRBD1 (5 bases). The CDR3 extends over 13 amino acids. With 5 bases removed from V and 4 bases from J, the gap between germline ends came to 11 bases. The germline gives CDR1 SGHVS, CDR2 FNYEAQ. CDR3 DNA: TGTGCCAGCAGCCCCCCGGGGACCACTGAAGCTTTCTTT. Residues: CASSPPGTTEAFF. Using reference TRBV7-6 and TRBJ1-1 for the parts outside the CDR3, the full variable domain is GAGVSQSPRYKVTKRGQDVALRCDPISGHVSLYWYRQALGQGPEFLTYFNYEAQQDKSGLPNDRFSAERPEGSISTLTIQRTEQRDSAMYRCASSPPGTTEAFFGQGTRLTVV.

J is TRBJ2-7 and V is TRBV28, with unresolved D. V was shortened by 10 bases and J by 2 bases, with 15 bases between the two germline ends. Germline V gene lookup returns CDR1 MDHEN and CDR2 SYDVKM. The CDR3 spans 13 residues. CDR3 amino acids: CATLRPYPYEQYF. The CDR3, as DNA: TGTGCCACCTTGAGGCCCTACCCCTACGAGCAGTACTTC.

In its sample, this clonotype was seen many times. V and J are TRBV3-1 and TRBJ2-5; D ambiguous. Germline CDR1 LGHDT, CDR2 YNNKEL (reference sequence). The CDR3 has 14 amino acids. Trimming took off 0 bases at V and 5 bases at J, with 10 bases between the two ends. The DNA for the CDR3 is TGTGCCAGCAGCCAAGATCGGCTTAGCGAGACCCAGTACTTC. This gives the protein CASSQDRLSETQYF.